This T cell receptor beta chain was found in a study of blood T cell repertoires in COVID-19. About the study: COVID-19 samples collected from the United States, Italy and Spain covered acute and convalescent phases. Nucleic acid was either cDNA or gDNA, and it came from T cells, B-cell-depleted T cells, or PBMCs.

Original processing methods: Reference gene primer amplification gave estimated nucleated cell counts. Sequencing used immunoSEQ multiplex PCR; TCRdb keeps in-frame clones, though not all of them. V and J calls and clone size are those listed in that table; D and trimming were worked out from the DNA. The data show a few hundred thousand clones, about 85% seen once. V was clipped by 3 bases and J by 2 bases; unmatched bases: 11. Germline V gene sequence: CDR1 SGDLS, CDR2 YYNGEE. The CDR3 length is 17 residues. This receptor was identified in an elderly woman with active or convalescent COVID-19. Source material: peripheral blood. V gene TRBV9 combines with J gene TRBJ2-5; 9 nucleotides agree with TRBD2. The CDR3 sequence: CASSAPYSGGPQETQYF. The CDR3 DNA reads TGTGCCAGCAGCGCCCCCTATAGCGGGGGCCCACAAGAGACCCAGTACTTC.